This T cell receptor beta chain was observed in a study of PD-1 blockade in classical Hodgkin lymphoma. Every patient had relapsed following autologous stem cell transplantation, and cohorts differed in brentuximab vedotin exposure. CDR3 size: 13 residues. V lost 10 bases and J 1 base, leaving 13 bases between the germline ends. CDR1 is MNHNY, CDR2 SVGAGI, per germline (reference sequence). On this clone: What it binds is not known.

Overall study findings and caveats: Complete responders entered with baseline diversity on par with newly diagnosed patients, the results showed.

The repertoire was sequenced with immunoSEQ multiplex PCR; TCRdb's copy has only in-frame clones and lacks some. The table shows 20,000 to 30,000 clones, with 70% to 90% occurring only once. V is TRBV6-6 and J is TRBJ1-1, with D tentatively TRBD1 (5 bases). Sequencing used peripheral blood mononuclear cells (PBMCs), obtained at baseline. The TCR comes from a human donor with classical Hodgkin lymphoma. CDR3 loop: CAIKDSWNTEAFF. For the CDR3, the DNA is TGTGCCATCAAAGACAGCTGGAACACTGAAGCTTTCTTT.